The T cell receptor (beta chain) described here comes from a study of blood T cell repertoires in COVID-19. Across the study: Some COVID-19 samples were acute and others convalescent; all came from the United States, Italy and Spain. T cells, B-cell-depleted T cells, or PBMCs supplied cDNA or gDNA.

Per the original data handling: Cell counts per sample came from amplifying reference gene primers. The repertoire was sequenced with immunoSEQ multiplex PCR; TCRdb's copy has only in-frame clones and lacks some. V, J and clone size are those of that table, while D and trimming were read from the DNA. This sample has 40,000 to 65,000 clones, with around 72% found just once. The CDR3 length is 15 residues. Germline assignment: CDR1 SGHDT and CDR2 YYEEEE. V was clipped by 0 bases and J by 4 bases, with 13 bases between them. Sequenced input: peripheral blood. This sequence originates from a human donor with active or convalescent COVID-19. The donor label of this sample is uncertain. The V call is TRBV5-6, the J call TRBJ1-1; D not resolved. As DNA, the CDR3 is TGTGCCAGCAGCTTGGCCGGGAGGGTAGGCACTGAAGCTTTCTTT. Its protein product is CASSLAGRVGTEAFF.